Listed below are T cell receptor beta chains from one sample, sequenced in a study of blood T cell repertoires in COVID-19. Sequencing used immunoSEQ multiplex PCR; TCRdb keeps in-frame clones, though not all of them. The sample shows approximately 330,000 clones, over 75% of them seen only once. The specimen was peripheral blood. The receptors here all came from a woman in her forties or fifties with active or convalescent COVID-19. CDR3s include the opening cysteine and the closing phenylalanine or tryptophan. D genes are given only for firm matches. Clone size appears in some rows only: once, few, many, or a class for an expanded clone.

v_gene: TRBV9
d_gene: .
abundance: .
j_gene: TRBJ1-1
CDR3nt: TGTGCCAGCCAGGCACAGCCTAACACTGAAGCTTTCTTT
CDR3aa: CASQAQPNTEAFF

v_gene: TRBV18
d_gene: TRBD1
abundance: once
j_gene: TRBJ2-5
CDR3nt: TGTGCCAGCTCACCATACAGGGGCCCCAAAGAGACCCAGTACTTC
CDR3aa: CASSPYRGPKETQYF

v_gene: TRBV19
d_gene: .
abundance: .
j_gene: TRBJ2-7
CDR3nt: TGTGCCAGTAGTAAGGTGGGCTTAGCCTACGAGCAGTACTTC
CDR3aa: CASSKVGLAYEQYF

v_gene: TRBV28
d_gene: TRBD1
abundance: .
j_gene: TRBJ1-2
CDR3nt: TGTGCCAGCAGGAAGACAGGGGCCCCCTATGGCTACACCTTC
CDR3aa: CASRKTGAPYGYTF

v_gene: TRBV27
d_gene: .
abundance: .
j_gene: TRBJ2-7
CDR3nt: TGTGCCAGCATGCGACGGGTTCTCGTCTCCTACGAGCAGTACTTC
CDR3aa: CASMRRVLVSYEQYF

v_gene: TRBV5-1
d_gene: TRBD1
abundance: .
j_gene: TRBJ2-7
CDR3nt: TGCGCCAGCAGCTTGGAAGGACAGGGAGCCTACGAGCAGTACTTC
CDR3aa: CASSLEGQGAYEQYF

v_gene: TRBV2
d_gene: .
abundance: .
j_gene: TRBJ2-3
CDR3nt: TGTGCCAGCAGTGAAGACAGGAGCACAGATACGCAGTATTTT
CDR3aa: CASSEDRSTDTQYF

v_gene: TRBV5-1
d_gene: .
abundance: .
j_gene: TRBJ1-4
CDR3nt: TGCGCCAGCAGCTTGGATTTTCTGGCAGGGAATGAAAAACTGTTTTTT
CDR3aa: CASSLDFLAGNEKLFF

v_gene: TRBV19
d_gene: TRBD1
abundance: .
j_gene: TRBJ1-1
CDR3nt: TGTGCCAGTGCTGGACAGGGAAGGACTGAAGCTTTCTTT
CDR3aa: CASAGQGRTEAFF

v_gene: TRBV4-3
d_gene: .
abundance: .
j_gene: TRBJ1-2
CDR3nt: TGCGCCAGCAGCCAAGACCCATACGGCGACGGAGACCAAAGCGGCTACACCTTC
CDR3aa: CASSQDPYGDGDQSGYTF

v_gene: TRBV3-1/TRBV3-2
d_gene: .
abundance: .
j_gene: TRBJ1-6
CDR3nt: TGTGCCAGCAGCCAAGGAGTGTGGACAGAGAGTTCACCCCTCCACTTT
CDR3aa: CASSQGVWTESSPLHF

v_gene: TRBV24-1
d_gene: .
abundance: once
j_gene: TRBJ2-1
CDR3nt: TGTGCCACCAGTGATTTGTCTAGCCATGAGCAGTTCTTC
CDR3aa: CATSDLSSHEQFF

v_gene: TRBV7-3
d_gene: TRBD1
abundance: .
j_gene: TRBJ1-6
CDR3nt: TGTGCCAGCAGCCAAACACAGGGGATCCCACCTTCACCCCTCCACTTT
CDR3aa: CASSQTQGIPPSPLHF

v_gene: TRBV7-6
d_gene: .
abundance: .
j_gene: TRBJ2-1
CDR3nt: TGTGCCAGCAGCTTAGCCGGGACTTACAATGAGCAGTTCTTC
CDR3aa: CASSLAGTYNEQFF

v_gene: TRBV18
d_gene: .
abundance: .
j_gene: TRBJ2-7
CDR3nt: TGTGCCAGCTCACCTACGGGAGCTTCCGAGCAGTACTTC
CDR3aa: CASSPTGASEQYF

v_gene: TRBV4-3
d_gene: TRBD2
abundance: .
j_gene: TRBJ2-5
CDR3nt: TGCGCCAGCAGCCAAGTTGTGCCTAGCGGGAGCTTCCTCCCCTTCGGGGAGACCCAGTACTTC
CDR3aa: CASSQVVPSGSFLPFGETQYF

v_gene: TRBV30
d_gene: .
abundance: .
j_gene: TRBJ1-5
CDR3nt: TGTGCCGCCACAAAGAGCGGGAGCAATCAGCCCCAGCATTTT
CDR3aa: CAATKSGSNQPQHF

v_gene: TRBV5-6
d_gene: .
abundance: .
j_gene: TRBJ1-5
CDR3nt: TGTGCCAGCAGTTTTAGTGCCAAGGGAGGATATCAGCCCCAGCATTTT
CDR3aa: CASSFSAKGGYQPQHF

v_gene: TRBV7-9
d_gene: TRBD1
abundance: few
j_gene: TRBJ1-1
CDR3nt: TGTGCCAGCAGCCCCGGGACAGCTAACACTGAAGCTTTCTTT
CDR3aa: CASSPGTANTEAFF

v_gene: TRBV18
d_gene: TRBD2
abundance: .
j_gene: TRBJ2-1
CDR3nt: TGTGCCAGCTCACCACCGGCCGGGAGGGCCGTTGAGCAGTTCTTC
CDR3aa: CASSPPAGRAVEQFF

v_gene: TRBV30
d_gene: TRBD1
abundance: .
j_gene: TRBJ1-4
CDR3nt: TGTGCCTGGGGAAGGGTGACAGGGGATAATGAAAAACTGTTTTTT
CDR3aa: CAWGRVTGDNEKLFF

v_gene: TRBV19
d_gene: TRBD1
abundance: .
j_gene: TRBJ1-1
CDR3nt: TGTGCCAGTAGTCCGTGGGACAGGGGGGGGACTGAAGCTTTCTTT
CDR3aa: CASSPWDRGGTEAFF